Listed below are T cell receptor beta chains from one sample, sequenced in a study of follicular helper T cells after annual influenza vaccination. This table comes from immunoSEQ multiplex PCR, and its TCRdb copy is limited to in-frame clones, with some not included. Of roughly 15,000 clones in the sample, approximately 84% were seen once. Sequencing used CXCR5+ CD38- circulating T follicular helper cells from blood, obtained 7 days after influenza vaccination. These receptor sequences come from an adult who received the influenza vaccine. The CDR3 runs from the conserved cysteine through the conserved F or W. D genes are given only for firm matches. Size is omitted from some rows. Given values are once, few, many or a class for expanded clones.

v_call	clone_size	j_call	d_call	cdr3_nt	cdr3_aa
TRBV28	.	TRBJ2-1	TRBD2	TGTGCCAGCAGCCCCGGGCTAGCGGGGAACAATGAGCAGTTCTTC	CASSPGLAGNNEQFF
TRBV10-1	.	TRBJ1-2	TRBD1	TGCGCCAGCAGTACAGGGGTCGACTATGGCTACACCTTC	CASSTGVDYGYTF
TRBV18	.	TRBJ2-1	TRBD1	TGTGCCAGCTCAACGGGACAGGGTGAGCAGTTCTTC	CASSTGQGEQFF
TRBV9	.	TRBJ2-3	.	TGTGCCAGCAGCGTAGAAGGTGAGGGGAGGGATACGCAGTATTTT	CASSVEGEGRDTQYF
TRBV7-2	.	TRBJ1-1	.	TGTGCCAGCAGCTTAAGCTTGTCGAACACTGAAGCTTTCTTT	CASSLSLSNTEAFF
TRBV7-2	few	TRBJ2-3	.	TGTGCCAGCAGCTCCTACCTAGGCGGGGGCACAGATACGCAGTATTTT	CASSSYLGGGTDTQYF
TRBV30	.	TRBJ2-1	TRBD2	TGTGCCTGGGGCTACTCGGGAGGGCAGTTCTTC	CAWGYSGGQFF
TRBV5-8	few	TRBJ2-7	.	TGTGCCAGCAGCTTGGTCAGGGGTAACTACGAGCAGTACTTC	CASSLVRGNYEQYF
TRBV18	.	TRBJ1-1	.	TGTGCCAGCTCAGAGTTTACTGAAGCTTTCTTT	CASSEFTEAFF
TRBV18	.	TRBJ2-7	TRBD2	TGTGCCAGCTCACCACAGGGACTAAACTACGAGCAGTACTTC	CASSPQGLNYEQYF
TRBV7-9	.	TRBJ1-2	TRBD1	TGTGCCAGCAGCTTAGCTGGGACAGGGCTGGGGTATGGCTACACCTTC	CASSLAGTGLGYGYTF
TRBV11-2	.	TRBJ2-3	TRBD2	TGTGCCAGCAGCTTCGATAGCGGGGGGACAGATACGCAGTATTTT	CASSFDSGGTDTQYF
TRBV5-7	.	TRBJ2-4	.	TGTGCCAGCAGCTTGTGGGTCCGCAGCGGGAAAAACATTCAGTACTTC	CASSLWVRSGKNIQYF
TRBV6-1	.	TRBJ1-5	TRBD1	TGTGCCAGCAGCCTTAGACAGGGCCGAATGGCCCAGCATTTT	CASSLRQGRMAQHF
TRBV2	.	TRBJ2-7	.	TGTGCCAGCGACCGGGACTTGGCCTGCGAGCAGTACTTC	CASDRDLACEQYF
TRBV2	.	TRBJ2-7	.	TGTGCCAGCAAAGGGACTTTCGCCCCCTACGAGCAGTACTTC	CASKGTFAPYEQYF
TRBV9	.	TRBJ1-2	.	TGTGCCAGCAGCGTCGGCAGGGGAGATGGCTACACCTTC	CASSVGRGDGYTF
TRBV4-2	.	TRBJ2-7	.	TGTGCCAGCAGCCAAGGGTGGGACTCGAACTACGAGCAGTACTTC	CASSQGWDSNYEQYF
TRBV19	.	TRBJ2-5	.	TGTGCCAGTAGTATAGGACAGAAAGAGACCCAGTACTTC	CASSIGQKETQYF
TRBV2	.	TRBJ2-7	TRBD2	TGTGCCAGCGACCCTAGCGGGGGGGGCGGCGAGCAGTACTTC	CASDPSGGGGEQYF
TRBV5-1	.	TRBJ1-5	.	TGCGCCAGCAGCTTAACTGGGGCGAGCAATCAGCCCCAGCATTTT	CASSLTGASNQPQHF
TRBV9	.	TRBJ2-7	TRBD2	TGTGCCAGCAGTAGCGGAAGATTGGGGGGGCTAGCGGGAGGAGGACACGAGCAGTACTTC	CASSSGRLGGLAGGGHEQYF
TRBV7-9	.	TRBJ1-1	TRBD1	TGTGCCAGCAGCAAACAGGGGGCTCGGGACACTGAAGCTTTCTTT	CASSKQGARDTEAFF
TRBV6-6	.	TRBJ2-4	.	TGTGCCAGCAGTCAGTCCGGGACATGGGACATTCAGTACTTC	CASSQSGTWDIQYF
TRBV25-1	.	TRBJ1-1	.	TGTGCCAGCAGGGGACGGGGGATGGGGGAAGCTTTCTTT	CASRGRGMGEAFF
TRBV5-6	.	TRBJ2-7	.	TGTGCCAGCAGCTTTGGAGTTAGCGGAGGGTCCTACGAGCAGTACTTC	CASSFGVSGGSYEQYF
TRBV7-8	.	TRBJ2-1	.	TGTGCCAGCAGCTTAGGCGGGCCTGGGCCCAATGAGCAGTTCTTC	CASSLGGPGPNEQFF
TRBV14	.	TRBJ2-4	TRBD2	TGTGCCAGCAGCCAAGACCGGGGGGGCATTCAGTACTTC	CASSQDRGGIQYF
TRBV7-8	.	TRBJ1-1	TRBD1	TGTGCCAGCAGCACAGACAGGGGTGCTGAAGCTTTCTTT	CASSTDRGAEAFF
TRBV19	.	TRBJ1-1	.	TGTGCCAGTAGTGCGGGGGCGACCACTGAAGCTTTCTTT	CASSAGATTEAFF
TRBV30	.	TRBJ2-3	TRBD2	TGTGCCTGGACGGGACCCGGGCGGGAGGATACGCAGTATTTT	CAWTGPGREDTQYF
TRBV28	.	TRBJ2-1	TRBD2	TGTGCCAGCAGTGCCGGGACTAGCGCCTACAATGAGCAGTTCTTC	CASSAGTSAYNEQFF
TRBV18	.	TRBJ1-2	.	TGTGCCAGCTCACCACGGACACAAGGGGATGGCTACACCTTC	CASSPRTQGDGYTF
TRBV2	once	TRBJ2-1	.	TGTGCCAGCAGTGGGGAGGCGACTGAGCAGTTCTTC	CASSGEATEQFF
TRBV5-1	.	TRBJ2-3	.	TGCGCCAGCAGCCCGACAGGACATTTTGCAGATACGCAGTATTTT	CASSPTGHFADTQYF
TRBV28	.	TRBJ1-2	.	TGTGCCAGCAGTAAGATTACCTCAGGAGGTAGCTACACCTTC	CASSKITSGGSYTF
TRBV14	.	TRBJ2-3	.	TGTGCCAGCAGCCACCTTCATAGAGCAGGGTTTAGTGCAGATACGCAGTATTTT	CASSHLHRAGFSADTQYF
TRBV10-3	few	TRBJ1-2	TRBD1	TGTGCCATGGGACAGGAAAGCTATGGCTACACCTTC	CAMGQESYGYTF
TRBV29-1	.	TRBJ1-1	.	TGCAGCGTTGACGGAGGAGATGGCACTGAAGCTTTCTTT	CSVDGGDGTEAFF
TRBV29-1	.	TRBJ2-5	TRBD2	TGCAGCGTTGGCAGGACTAGCGGGAGGGGAGAGACCCAGTACTTC	CSVGRTSGRGETQYF
TRBV10-3	.	TRBJ2-2	TRBD2	TGTGCCATCAGTGTACTAGCGGGAAACACCGGGGAGCTGTTTTTT	CAISVLAGNTGELFF